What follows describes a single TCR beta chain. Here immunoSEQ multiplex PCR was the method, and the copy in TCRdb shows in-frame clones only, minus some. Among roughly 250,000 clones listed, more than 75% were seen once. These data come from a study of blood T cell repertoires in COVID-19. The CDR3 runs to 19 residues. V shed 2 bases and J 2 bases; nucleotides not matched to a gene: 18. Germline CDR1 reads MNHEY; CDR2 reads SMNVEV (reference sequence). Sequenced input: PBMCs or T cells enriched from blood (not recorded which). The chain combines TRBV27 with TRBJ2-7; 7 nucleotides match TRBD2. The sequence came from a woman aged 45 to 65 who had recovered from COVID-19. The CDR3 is CASSLRRSTGRNNAYEQYF. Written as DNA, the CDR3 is TGTGCCAGCAGTTTACGAAGAAGCACCGGGAGGAATAATGCCTACGAGCAGTACTTC.